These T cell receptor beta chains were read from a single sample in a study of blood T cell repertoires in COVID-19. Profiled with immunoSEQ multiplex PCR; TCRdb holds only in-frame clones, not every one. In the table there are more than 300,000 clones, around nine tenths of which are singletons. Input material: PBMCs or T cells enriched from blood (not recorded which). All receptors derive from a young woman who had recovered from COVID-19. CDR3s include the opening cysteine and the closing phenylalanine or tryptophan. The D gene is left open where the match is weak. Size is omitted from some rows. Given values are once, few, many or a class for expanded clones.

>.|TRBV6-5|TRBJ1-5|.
CASRRGGDSNQPQHF
TGTGCCAGCAGGAGGGGAGGGGATAGCAATCAGCCCCAGCATTTT
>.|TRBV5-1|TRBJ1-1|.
CASSLQGNTEAFF
TGCGCCAGCAGCTTACAGGGGAACACTGAAGCTTTCTTT
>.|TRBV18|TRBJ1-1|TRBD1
CASSPIGTATRTNTEAFF
TGTGCCAGCTCACCGATAGGGACAGCCACCCGCACCAACACTGAAGCTTTCTTT
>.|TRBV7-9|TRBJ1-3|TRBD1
CASSRTGDRYGNTIYF
TGTGCCAGCAGCCGGACAGGGGATCGGTACGGAAACACCATATATTTT
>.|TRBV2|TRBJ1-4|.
CASAILGGAGKLFF
TGTGCCAGCGCCATCCTGGGGGGGGCCGGAAAACTGTTTTTT
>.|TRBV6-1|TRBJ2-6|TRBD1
CASSEGQGIDNVLTF
TGTGCCAGCAGTGAAGGACAGGGGATAGACAACGTCCTGACTTTC
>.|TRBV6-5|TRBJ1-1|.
CASSYSGSMNTEAFF
TGTGCCAGCAGTTACTCGGGCAGCATGAACACTGAAGCTTTCTTT
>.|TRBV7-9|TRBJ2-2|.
CASSPLGHSNTGELFF
TGTGCCAGCAGCCCCCTCGGACACTCGAACACCGGGGAGCTGTTTTTT
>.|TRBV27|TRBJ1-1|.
CASSHRQANTEAFF
TGTGCCAGCAGTCACCGACAGGCCAACACTGAAGCTTTCTTT
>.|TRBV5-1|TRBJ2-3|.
CASSLPGTSTDTQYF
TGCGCCAGCAGCTTGCCAGGGACTAGCACAGATACGCAGTATTTT
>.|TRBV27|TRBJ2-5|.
CASRSSGRETQYF
TGTGCCAGCAGATCATCGGGTCGAGAGACCCAGTACTTC
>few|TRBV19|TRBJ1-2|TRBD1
CASSTTGNYGYTF
TGTGCCAGTAGTACGACAGGGAACTATGGCTACACCTTC
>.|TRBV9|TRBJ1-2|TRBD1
CASSASGTASSNYGYTF
TGTGCCAGCAGCGCTTCCGGGACAGCGTCATCTAACTATGGCTACACCTTC
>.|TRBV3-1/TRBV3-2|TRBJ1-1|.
CASSQDRDTEAFF
TGTGCCAGCAGCCAAGACAGGGACACTGAAGCTTTCTTT
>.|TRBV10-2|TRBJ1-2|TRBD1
CASRSGQGDYGYTF
TGCGCCAGCAGATCTGGACAGGGTGACTATGGCTACACCTTC
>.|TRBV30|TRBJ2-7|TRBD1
CAWNLGTGVYEQYF
TGTGCCTGGAACCTCGGGACAGGGGTGTACGAGCAGTACTTC